A selection of T cell receptor beta chains follows, all from one sample in a study of blood T cell repertoires in COVID-19. Method: immunoSEQ multiplex PCR; TCRdb's copy keeps in-frame clones and lacks some. The repertoire includes about 69,000 clones, about 91% of them detected once, and around 5.2% sits in the top ten. The sequencing sample was made of peripheral blood. The origin of the receptors is a woman aged 50 to 60 with active COVID-19. Each CDR3 is given with its conserved first and last residue. A D gene is named only where the DNA matches it firmly. Clone sizes are given selectively: once, few, many, or a class where the clone is expanded.

V gene	J gene	clone size	D gene	CDR3 DNA	CDR3 protein
TRBV7-9	TRBJ1-2	NA	TRBD1	TGTGCCAGCAGCACCGGACAGGGGGCACACTATGGCTACACCTTC	CASSTGQGAHYGYTF
TRBV5-1	TRBJ2-7	NA	TRBD2	TGCGCCAGCAGCTTGAGCCAGCGGGAGGTGGAGGAGCAGTACTTC	CASSLSQREVEEQYF
TRBV6-5	TRBJ2-7	NA	NA	TGTGCCAGCAGTTATACAGGTGCCGAGCAGTACTTC	CASSYTGAEQYF
TRBV10-3	TRBJ1-2	NA	NA	TGTGCCATCAGTGCCAGGGTCGGCGACTATGGCTACACCTTC	CAISARVGDYGYTF
TRBV18	TRBJ1-2	NA	TRBD1	TGTGCCAGCTCACCCCAGGACAGGGGTGGCGGCTACACCTTC	CASSPQDRGGGYTF
TRBV11-2	TRBJ2-1	once	NA	TGTGCCAGCAGCTTACTAGGAGTAAATGAGCAGTTCTTC	CASSLLGVNEQFF
TRBV9	TRBJ2-1	NA	TRBD2	TGTGCCAGCAGCGTAGGAGTAGCGGGAGGCCACAATGAGCAGTTCTTC	CASSVGVAGGHNEQFF
TRBV2	TRBJ1-3	NA	NA	TGTGCCAGCAGTGGGACAGTCTCTGGAAACACCATATATTTT	CASSGTVSGNTIYF
TRBV5-1	TRBJ2-2	NA	NA	TGCGCCAGCAGCTTGAGAGCGGTAGAGTCGGCCGGGGAGCTGTTTTTT	CASSLRAVESAGELFF
TRBV9	TRBJ2-3	NA	NA	TGTGCCAGCAGCAGGCTAGAATGGGGCACAGATACGCAGTATTTT	CASSRLEWGTDTQYF